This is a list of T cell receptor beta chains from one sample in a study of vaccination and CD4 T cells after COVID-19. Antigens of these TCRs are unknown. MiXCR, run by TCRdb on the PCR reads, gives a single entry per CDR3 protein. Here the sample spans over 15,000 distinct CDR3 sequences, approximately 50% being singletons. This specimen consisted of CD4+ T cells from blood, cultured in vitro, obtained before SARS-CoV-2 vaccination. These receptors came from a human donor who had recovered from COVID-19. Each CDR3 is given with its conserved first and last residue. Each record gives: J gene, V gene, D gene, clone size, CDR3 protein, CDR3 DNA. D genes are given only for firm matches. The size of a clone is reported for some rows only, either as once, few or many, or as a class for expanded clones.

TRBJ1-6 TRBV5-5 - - CASSPTLAVESPLHF TGTGCCAGCAGCCCTACGTTGGCAGTTGAATCACCCCTCCACTTT
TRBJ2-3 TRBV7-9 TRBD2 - CASSLLAGAGADTQYF TGTGCCAGCAGCCTCCTAGCGGGGGCGGGGGCAGATACGCAGTATTTT
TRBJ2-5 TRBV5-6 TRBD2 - CASSFWQREQETQYF TGTGCCAGCAGCTTTTGGCAGCGGGAGCAAGAGACCCAGTACTTC
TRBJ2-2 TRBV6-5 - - CASSYNVGVIGELFF TGTGCCAGCAGTTACAATGTCGGCGTTATCGGGGAGCTGTTTTTT
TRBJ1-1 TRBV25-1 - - CASSDLTGTEAFF TGTGCCAGCAGTGATCTCACAGGGACTGAAGCTTTCTTT
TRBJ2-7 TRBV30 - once CAWSLERGSYEQYF TGTGCCTGGAGTCTCGAAAGGGGCTCCTACGAGCAGTACTTC
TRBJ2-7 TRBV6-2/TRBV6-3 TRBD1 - CASSYPDRETFYEQYF TGTGCCAGCAGTTACCCCGACAGGGAGACTTTCTACGAGCAGTACTTC
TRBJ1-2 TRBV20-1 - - CSAIQGRANYGYTF TGCAGTGCTATTCAGGGTCGGGCTAACTATGGCTACACCTTC
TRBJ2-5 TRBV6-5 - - CASSYTGRETQYF TGTGCCAGCAGTTACACCGGAAGGGAGACCCAGTACTTC
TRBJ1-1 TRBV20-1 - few CSAREPKTGSPEAFF TGCAGTGCCCGTGAGCCGAAAACAGGGTCCCCTGAAGCTTTCTTT
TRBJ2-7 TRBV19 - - CASSPQQGLYEQYF TGTGCCAGTAGTCCTCAACAGGGATTGTACGAGCAGTACTTC
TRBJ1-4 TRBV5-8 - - CASSPGASGNEKLFF TGTGCCAGCAGCCCAGGGGCCTCAGGGAATGAAAAACTGTTTTTT
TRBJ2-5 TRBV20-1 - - CSASGNQETQYF TGCAGTGCTAGCGGGAACCAAGAGACCCAGTACTTC
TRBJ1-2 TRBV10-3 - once CATLQGSTGYTF TGTGCCACCCTGCAGGGATCTACTGGCTACACCTTC
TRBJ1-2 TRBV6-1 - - CASIEGGYGYTF TGTGCCAGCATTGAGGGGGGCTATGGCTACACCTTC
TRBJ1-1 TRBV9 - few CASSVMREAANTEAFF TGTGCCAGCAGCGTAATGAGGGAAGCGGCGAACACTGAAGCTTTCTTT
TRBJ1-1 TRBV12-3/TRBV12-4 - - CASSLSGSNTEAFF TGTGCCAGCAGTTTAAGCGGGTCGAACACTGAAGCTTTCTTT
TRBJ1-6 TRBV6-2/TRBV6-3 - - CASARGNSPLHF TGTGCCAGCGCGAGGGGTAATTCACCCCTCCACTTT
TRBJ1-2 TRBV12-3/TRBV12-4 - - CASSQGRGGYTF TGTGCCAGCAGTCAGGGGAGGGGTGGCTACACCTTC
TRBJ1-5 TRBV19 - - CASSIARQGNQPQHF TGTGCCAGTAGTATAGCCCGACAGGGCAATCAGCCCCAGCATTTT
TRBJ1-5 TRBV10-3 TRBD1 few CAISDGTGSSQPQHF TGTGCCATCAGTGATGGGACAGGGTCATCGCAGCCCCAGCATTTT
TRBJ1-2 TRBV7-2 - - CASSLDRGGFYGYTF TGTGCCAGCAGCTTAGACAGAGGGGGTTTCTATGGCTACACCTTC
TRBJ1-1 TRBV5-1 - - CASSLVPERGRDTEAFF TGCGCCAGCAGCTTGGTGCCAGAAAGAGGTAGGGACACTGAAGCTTTCTTT
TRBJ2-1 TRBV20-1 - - CSARDGTLSYNEQFF TGCAGTGCTAGAGATGGGACCCTCTCCTACAATGAGCAGTTCTTC
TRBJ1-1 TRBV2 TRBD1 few CASNSWTGWSNTEAFF TGTGCCAGCAATAGCTGGACAGGGTGGTCGAACACTGAAGCTTTCTTT
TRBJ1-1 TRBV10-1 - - CASSGRRLVLNTEAFF TGCGCCAGCAGTGGACGGCGATTGGTCTTGAACACTGAAGCTTTCTTT
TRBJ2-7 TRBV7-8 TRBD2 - CASSPQLAGVGEQYF TGTGCCAGCAGCCCTCAGCTAGCGGGAGTCGGCGAGCAGTACTTC
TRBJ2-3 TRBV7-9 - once CASSFSLGGGTDTQYF TGTGCCAGCAGCTTCAGCCTAGGTGGTGGTACAGATACGCAGTATTTT
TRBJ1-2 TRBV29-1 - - CSVAASTNYGYTF TGCAGCGTTGCAGCCAGCACTAACTATGGCTACACCTTC
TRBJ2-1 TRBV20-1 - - CSAGSGSTLSSYNEQFF TGCAGTGCTGGGTCGGGTTCGACCCTAAGCTCCTACAATGAGCAGTTCTTC
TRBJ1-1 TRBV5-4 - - CASSPRETRPEAFF TGTGCCAGCAGCCCGAGGGAGACAAGACCTGAAGCTTTCTTT
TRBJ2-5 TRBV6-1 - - CASSEAKIRGETQYF TGTGCCAGCAGTGAAGCGAAAATCCGGGGCGAGACCCAGTACTTC
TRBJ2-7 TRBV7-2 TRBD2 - CASSLVTSEGLEQYF TGTGCCAGCAGCTTGGTGACTAGCGAGGGGCTCGAGCAGTACTTC
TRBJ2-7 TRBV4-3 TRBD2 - CASSQDGAGGPFYEQYF TGCGCCAGCAGCCAAGATGGGGCGGGAGGGCCGTTTTACGAGCAGTACTTC
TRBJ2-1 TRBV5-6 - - CASSLAWGHNEQFF TGTGCCAGCAGCTTGGCCTGGGGACACAATGAGCAGTTCTTC
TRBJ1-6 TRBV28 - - CASSMGHKEGPLHF TGTGCCAGCTCCATGGGACACAAAGAGGGACCCCTCCACTTT
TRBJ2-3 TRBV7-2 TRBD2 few CASSLEPAGGPIDTQYF TGTGCCAGCAGCTTGGAACCAGCGGGAGGGCCAATAGATACGCAGTATTTT
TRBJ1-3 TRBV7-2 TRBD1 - CASSWRQGNEGNTIYF TGTGCCAGCAGCTGGAGACAGGGGAACGAGGGAAACACCATATATTTT
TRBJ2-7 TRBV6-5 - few CASSYLGGSYEQYF TGTGCCAGCAGTTACCTGGGGGGCTCCTACGAGCAGTACTTC
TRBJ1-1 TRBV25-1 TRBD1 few CASQDRGLTEAFF TGTGCCAGCCAAGACAGGGGGCTCACTGAAGCTTTCTTT
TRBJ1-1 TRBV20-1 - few CSASIRGTEAFF TGCAGTGCTAGTATAAGGGGCACTGAAGCTTTCTTT
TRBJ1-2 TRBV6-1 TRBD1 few CASSPDRDRGLYGYTF TGTGCCAGCAGTCCAGACCGGGACAGGGGATTGTATGGCTACACCTTC
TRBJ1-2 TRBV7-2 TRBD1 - CASSSDPGQRLGGYTF TGTGCCAGCAGCTCAGATCCGGGACAGCGTTTAGGGGGCTACACCTTC
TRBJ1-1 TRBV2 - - CASSELDGGSVNTEAFF TGTGCCAGCAGTGAATTGGACGGGGGTTCAGTGAACACTGAAGCTTTCTTT
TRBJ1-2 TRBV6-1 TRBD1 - CASRDTGGSFSNYGYTF TGTGCCAGCAGGGATACAGGGGGTAGTTTCTCTAACTATGGCTACACCTTC
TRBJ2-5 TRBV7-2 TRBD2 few CASSPRTSGSWETQYF TGTGCCAGCAGCCCCCGGACTAGCGGGAGTTGGGAGACCCAGTACTTC
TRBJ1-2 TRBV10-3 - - CAISDYKTANYGYTF TGTGCCATCAGTGATTATAAAACAGCTAACTATGGCTACACCTTC
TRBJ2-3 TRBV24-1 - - CATSDSYAGSPDTQYF TGTGCCACCAGTGATTCGTACGCGGGGTCTCCAGATACGCAGTATTTT
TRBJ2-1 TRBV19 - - CASSGTRNNEQFF TGTGCCAGTAGCGGAACACGCAACAATGAGCAGTTCTTC
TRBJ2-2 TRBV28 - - CASQGYTGELFF TGTGCCTCGCAGGGATACACCGGGGAGCTGTTTTTT
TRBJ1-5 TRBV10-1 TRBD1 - CASRSPTGGADSCNQPQHF TGCGCCAGCAGGTCTCCCACAGGGGGCGCGGATTCGTGCAATCAGCCCCAGCATTTT
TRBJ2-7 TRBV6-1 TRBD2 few CASSRSGRSSYEQYF TGTGCCAGCAGTCGGAGCGGGAGGAGCTCCTACGAGCAGTACTTC
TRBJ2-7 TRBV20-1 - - CSARDRVLATTYEQYF TGCAGTGCTAGAGATAGGGTTCTTGCTACGACCTACGAGCAGTACTTC
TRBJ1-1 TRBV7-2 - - CASSLPQNTEAFF TGTGCCAGCAGCTTACCCCAGAACACTGAAGCTTTCTTT
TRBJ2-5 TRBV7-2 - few CASSFGGPETQYF TGTGCCAGCAGCTTTGGGGGACCAGAGACCCAGTACTTC
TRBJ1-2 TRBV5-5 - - CASSLLGGYGYTF TGTGCCAGCAGCTTGCTAGGGGGCTATGGCTACACCTTC